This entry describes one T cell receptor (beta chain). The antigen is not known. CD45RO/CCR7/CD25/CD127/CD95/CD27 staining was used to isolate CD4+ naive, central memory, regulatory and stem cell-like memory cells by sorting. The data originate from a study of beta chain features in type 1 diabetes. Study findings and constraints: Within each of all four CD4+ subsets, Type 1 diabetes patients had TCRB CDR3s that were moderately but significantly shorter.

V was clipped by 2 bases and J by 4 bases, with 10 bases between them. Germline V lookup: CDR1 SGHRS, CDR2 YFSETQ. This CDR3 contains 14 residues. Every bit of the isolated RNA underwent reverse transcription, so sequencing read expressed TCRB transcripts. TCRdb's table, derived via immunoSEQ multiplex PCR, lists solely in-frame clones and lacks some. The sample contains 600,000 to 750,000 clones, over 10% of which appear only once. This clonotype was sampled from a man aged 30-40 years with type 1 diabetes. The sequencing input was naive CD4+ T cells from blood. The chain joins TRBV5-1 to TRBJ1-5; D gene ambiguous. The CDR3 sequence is CASSFGPGNQPQHF. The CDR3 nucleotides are TGCGCCAGCAGCTTCGGCCCGGGGAATCAGCCCCAGCATTTT.